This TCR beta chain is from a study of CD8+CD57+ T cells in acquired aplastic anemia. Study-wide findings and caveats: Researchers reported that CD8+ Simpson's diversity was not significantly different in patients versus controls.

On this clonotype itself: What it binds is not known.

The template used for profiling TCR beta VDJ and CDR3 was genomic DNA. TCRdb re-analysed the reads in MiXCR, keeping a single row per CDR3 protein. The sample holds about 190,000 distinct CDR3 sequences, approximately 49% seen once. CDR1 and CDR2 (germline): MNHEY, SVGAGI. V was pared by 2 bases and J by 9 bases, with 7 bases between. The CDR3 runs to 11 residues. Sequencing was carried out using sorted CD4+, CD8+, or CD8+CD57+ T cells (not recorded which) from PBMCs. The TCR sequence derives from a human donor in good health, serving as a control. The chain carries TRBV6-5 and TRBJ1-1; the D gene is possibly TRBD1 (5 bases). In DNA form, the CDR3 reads TGTGCCAGCAGTTACAAGGGGAAAGCTTTCTTT. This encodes CASSYKGKAFF.